This T cell receptor beta chain was obtained from a study of cytomegalovirus exposure and HLA in healthy donors. Germline lookup yields CDR1 SGHTA and CDR2 FQGTGA. V lost 4 bases and J lost 7; bases outside the gene matches: 8. The CDR3 covers 15 residues. A word on this clone: The antigen remains unidentified.

Study-wide points: In most subjects, TCR beta sequences reportedly gave accurate predictions of HLA-A and HLA-B alleles. The authors considered a cluster of highly shared sequence variants likely to be a sequencing artifact. It was in a later analysis that TCR association rates were seen to vary by HLA locus, highest for DRB1 and lowest for HLA-C.

PCR primers comprised 60 Vbeta and 13 Jbeta primers. As handled by the study authors: In a later analysis, tens of millions of unique TCR beta chains included roughly 11 million shared by two or more donors. The protocol was immunoSEQ multiplex PCR, while the TCRdb copy is restricted to in-frame clones and leaves out a portion. From that table come the V and J calls and clone size; the DNA was used to work out D and trimming. The table lists some 140,000 clones, approximately 80% of them singletons, with 1% to 1.5% in the top ten. The clonotype originates from a male donor in good health and CMV-seropositive. Sequences were obtained from PBMCs. The chain employs TRBV7-3 and TRBJ2-1; 9 bases fit TRBD1. The DNA for the CDR3 is TGTGCCAGCAGCTCCCTTGGGACAGGGTTAAATGAGCAGTTCTTC. Amino acids: CASSSLGTGLNEQFF.